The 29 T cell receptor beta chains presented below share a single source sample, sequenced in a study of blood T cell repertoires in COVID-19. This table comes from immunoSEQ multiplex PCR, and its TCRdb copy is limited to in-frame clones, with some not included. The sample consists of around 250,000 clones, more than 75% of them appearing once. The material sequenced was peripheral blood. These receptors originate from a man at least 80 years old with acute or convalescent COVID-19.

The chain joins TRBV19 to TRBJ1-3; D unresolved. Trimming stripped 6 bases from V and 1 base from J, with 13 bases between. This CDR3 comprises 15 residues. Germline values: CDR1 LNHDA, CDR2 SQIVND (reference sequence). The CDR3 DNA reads TGTGCCAGTAGCGTCGAGACTGGGTCTGGAAACACCATATATTTT. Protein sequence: CASSVETGSGNTIYF. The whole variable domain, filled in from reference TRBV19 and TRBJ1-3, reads DGGITQSPKYLFRKEGQNVTLSCEQNLNHDAMYWYRQDPGQGLRLIYYSQIVNDFQKGDIAEGYSVSREKKESFPLTVTSAQKNPTAFYLCASSVETGSGNTIYFGEGSWLTVV.

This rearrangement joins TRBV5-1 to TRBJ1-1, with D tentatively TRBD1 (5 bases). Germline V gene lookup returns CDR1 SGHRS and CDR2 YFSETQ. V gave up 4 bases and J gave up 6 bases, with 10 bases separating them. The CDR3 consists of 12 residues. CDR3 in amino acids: CASSPGGAEAFF. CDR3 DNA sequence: TGCGCCAGCAGCCCTGGAGGGGCTGAAGCTTTCTTT. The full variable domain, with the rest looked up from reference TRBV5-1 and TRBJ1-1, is KAGVTQTPRYLIKTRGQQVTLSCSPISGHRSVSWYQQTPGQGLQFLFEYFSETQRNKGNFPGRFSGRQFSNSRSEMNVSTLELGDSALYLCASSPGGAEAFFGQGTRLTVV.

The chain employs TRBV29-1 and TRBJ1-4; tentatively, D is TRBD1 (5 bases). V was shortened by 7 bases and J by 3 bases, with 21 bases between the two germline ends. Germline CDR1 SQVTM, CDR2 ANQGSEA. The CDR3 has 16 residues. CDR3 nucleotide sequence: TGCAGCGCAATGGGGCGGTCAGGGCGGCCTAATGAAAAACTGTTTTTT. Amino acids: CSAMGRSGRPNEKLFF.

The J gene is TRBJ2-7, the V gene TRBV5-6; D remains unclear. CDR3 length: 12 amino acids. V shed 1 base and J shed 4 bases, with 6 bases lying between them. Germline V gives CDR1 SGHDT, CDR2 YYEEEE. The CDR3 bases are TGTGCCAGCAGCTTGACACCTTACGAGCAGTACTTC. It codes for CASSLTPYEQYF.

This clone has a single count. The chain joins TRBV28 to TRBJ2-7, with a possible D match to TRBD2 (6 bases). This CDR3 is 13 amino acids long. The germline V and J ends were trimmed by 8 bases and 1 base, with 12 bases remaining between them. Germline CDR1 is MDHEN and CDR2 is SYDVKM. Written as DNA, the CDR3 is TGTGCCAGCGGGGACTTCATATCCTACGAGCAGTACTTC. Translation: CASGDFISYEQYF.

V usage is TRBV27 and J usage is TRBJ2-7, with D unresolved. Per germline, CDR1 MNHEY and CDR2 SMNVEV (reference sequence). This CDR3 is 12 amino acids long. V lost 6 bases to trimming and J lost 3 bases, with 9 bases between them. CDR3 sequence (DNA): TGTGCCAGCAGCCACAACCACTACGAGCAGTACTTC. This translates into CASSHNHYEQYF.

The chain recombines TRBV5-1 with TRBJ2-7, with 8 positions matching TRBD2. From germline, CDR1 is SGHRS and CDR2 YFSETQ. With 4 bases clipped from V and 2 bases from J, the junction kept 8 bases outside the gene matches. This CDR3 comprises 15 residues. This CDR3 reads CASSSSAGETYEQYF. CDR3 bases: TGCGCCAGCAGCAGTTCAGCGGGGGAAACCTACGAGCAGTACTTC.

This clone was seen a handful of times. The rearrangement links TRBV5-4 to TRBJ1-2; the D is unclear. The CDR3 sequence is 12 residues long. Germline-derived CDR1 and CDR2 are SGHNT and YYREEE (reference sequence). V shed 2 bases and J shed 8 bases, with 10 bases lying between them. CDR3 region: CASSLDPRGYTF. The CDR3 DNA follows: TGTGCCAGCAGCTTAGACCCCAGGGGCTACACCTTC.

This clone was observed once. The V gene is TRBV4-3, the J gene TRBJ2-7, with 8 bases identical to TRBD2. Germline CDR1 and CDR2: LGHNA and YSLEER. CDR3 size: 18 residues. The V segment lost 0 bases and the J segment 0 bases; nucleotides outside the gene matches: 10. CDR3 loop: CASSQDTLAGPSSYEQYF. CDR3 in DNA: TGCGCCAGCAGCCAAGATACCCTAGCGGGTCCTAGCTCCTACGAGCAGTACTTC.

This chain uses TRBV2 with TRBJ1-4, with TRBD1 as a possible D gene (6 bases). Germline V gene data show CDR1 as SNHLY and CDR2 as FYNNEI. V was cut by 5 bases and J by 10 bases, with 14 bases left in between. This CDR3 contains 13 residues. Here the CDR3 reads CASSFQGKVKLFF. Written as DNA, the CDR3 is TGTGCCAGCAGTTTCCAGGGGAAGGTAAAACTGTTTTTT.

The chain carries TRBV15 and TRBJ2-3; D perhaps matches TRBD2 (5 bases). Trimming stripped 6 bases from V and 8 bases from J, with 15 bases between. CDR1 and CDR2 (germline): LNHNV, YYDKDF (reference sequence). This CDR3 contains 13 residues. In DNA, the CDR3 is TGTGCCACCAGACGAGAGGGCGGCGGTACGCAGTATTTT. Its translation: CATRREGGGTQYF.

The CDR3 DNA reads TGTGCCAGCAGTTTTGCAGGGGGGAACACTGAAGCTTTCTTT. The encoded protein is CASSFAGGNTEAFF. V and J are TRBV27 and TRBJ1-1, with 7 nucleotides matching TRBD1. CDR1 is MNHEY and CDR2 is SMNVEV in the germline V gene (reference sequence). Unmatched junction bases numbered 2, after V lost 3 bases and J lost 1 base. This CDR3 spans 14 amino acids.

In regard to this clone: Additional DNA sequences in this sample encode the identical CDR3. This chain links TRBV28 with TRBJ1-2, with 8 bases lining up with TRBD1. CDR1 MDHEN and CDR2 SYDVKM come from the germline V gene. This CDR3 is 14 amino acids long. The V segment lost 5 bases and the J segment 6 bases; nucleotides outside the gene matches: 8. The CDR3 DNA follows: TGTGCCAGCAGTCCCGGACAGGGTAGGGATGGCTACACCTTC. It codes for CASSPGQGRDGYTF.

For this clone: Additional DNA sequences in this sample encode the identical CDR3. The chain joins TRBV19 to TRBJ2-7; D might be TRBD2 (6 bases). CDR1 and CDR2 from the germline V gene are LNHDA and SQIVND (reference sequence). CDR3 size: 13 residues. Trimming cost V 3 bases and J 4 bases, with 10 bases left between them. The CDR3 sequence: CASSIGGAYEQYF. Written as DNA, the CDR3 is TGTGCCAGTAGTATTGGAGGGGCTTACGAGCAGTACTTC.

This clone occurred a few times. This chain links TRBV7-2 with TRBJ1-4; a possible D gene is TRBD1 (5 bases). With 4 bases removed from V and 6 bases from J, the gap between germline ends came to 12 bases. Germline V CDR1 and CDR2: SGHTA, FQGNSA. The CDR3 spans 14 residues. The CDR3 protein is CASSWGPGDEKLFF. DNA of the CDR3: TGTGCCAGCAGCTGGGGACCGGGGGATGAAAAACTGTTTTTT.

The CDR3 DNA sequence: TGTGCCAGCAGCCCAATTCGACAGGGTGGCTACAATGAGCAGTTCTTC. As protein: CASSPIRQGGYNEQFF. The gene calls are TRBV28 and TRBJ2-1, with 7 bases matching TRBD1. The V gene's germline CDR1 is MDHEN and CDR2 SYDVKM. V lost 6 bases and J lost 3; bases outside the gene matches: 11. This CDR3 spans 16 amino acids. Full variable domain (remainder filled in from reference TRBV28 and TRBJ2-1): DVKVTQSSRYLVKRTGEKVFLECVQDMDHENMFWYRQDPGLGLRLIYFSYDVKMKEKGDIPEGYSVSREKKERFSLILESASTNQTSMYLCASSPIRQGGYNEQFFGPGTRLTVL.

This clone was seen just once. Here the CDR3 reads CASSYPRQGHNQPQHF. The CDR3 nucleotides are TGTGCCAGCAGTTACCCGCGACAGGGGCACAATCAGCCCCAGCATTTT. The chain is built from TRBV6-2 or TRBV6-3 and TRBJ1-5; 8 bases agree with TRBD1. Germline trimming cut 2 bases from V and 3 bases from J; bases unmatched to any gene: 6. Germline V CDR1 and CDR2: MNHEY, SVGEGT. The CDR3 loop spans 16 amino acids.

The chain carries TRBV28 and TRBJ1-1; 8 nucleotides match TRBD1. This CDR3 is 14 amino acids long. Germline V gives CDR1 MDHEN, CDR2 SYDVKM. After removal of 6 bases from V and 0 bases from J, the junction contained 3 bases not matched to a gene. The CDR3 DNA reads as TGTGCCAGCAGGCAGACAGGGGTGAACACTGAAGCTTTCTTT. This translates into CASRQTGVNTEAFF.

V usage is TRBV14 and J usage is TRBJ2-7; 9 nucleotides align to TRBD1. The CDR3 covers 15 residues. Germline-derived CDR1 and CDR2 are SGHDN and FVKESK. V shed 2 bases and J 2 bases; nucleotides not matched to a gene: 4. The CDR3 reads CASSQRRTGAYEQYF. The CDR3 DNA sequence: TGTGCCAGCAGCCAAAGAAGGACAGGGGCCTACGAGCAGTACTTC.

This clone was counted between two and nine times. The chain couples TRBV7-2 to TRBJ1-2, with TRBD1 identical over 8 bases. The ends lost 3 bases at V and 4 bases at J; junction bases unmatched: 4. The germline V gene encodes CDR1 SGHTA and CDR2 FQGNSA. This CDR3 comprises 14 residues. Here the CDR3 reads CASSFPGGGYGYTF. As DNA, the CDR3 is TGTGCCAGCAGCTTTCCAGGGGGCGGCTATGGCTACACCTTC.

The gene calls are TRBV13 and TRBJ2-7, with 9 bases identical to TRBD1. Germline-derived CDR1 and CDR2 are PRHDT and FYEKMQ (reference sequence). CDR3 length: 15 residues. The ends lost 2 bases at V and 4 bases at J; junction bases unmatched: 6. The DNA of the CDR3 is TGTGCCAGCAGCTTAAGGGGACAGGGAAAGTACGAGCAGTACTTC. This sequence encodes CASSLRGQGKYEQYF. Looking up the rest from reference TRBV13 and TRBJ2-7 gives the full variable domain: AAGVIQSPRHLIKEKRETATLKCYPIPRHDTVYWYQQGPGQDPQFLISFYEKMQSDKGSIPDRFSAQQFSDYHSELNMSSLELGDSALYFCASSLRGQGKYEQYFGPGTRLTVT.

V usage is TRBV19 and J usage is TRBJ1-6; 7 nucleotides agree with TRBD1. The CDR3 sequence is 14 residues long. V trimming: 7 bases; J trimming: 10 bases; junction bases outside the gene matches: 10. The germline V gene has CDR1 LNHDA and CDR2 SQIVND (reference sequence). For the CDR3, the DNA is TGTGCCAGTAAGGGGGAACAGGGGAACTCACCCCTCCACTTT. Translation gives CASKGEQGNSPLHF.

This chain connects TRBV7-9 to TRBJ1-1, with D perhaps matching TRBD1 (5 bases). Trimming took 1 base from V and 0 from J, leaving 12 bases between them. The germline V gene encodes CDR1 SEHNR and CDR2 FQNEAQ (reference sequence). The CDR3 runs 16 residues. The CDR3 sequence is CASSLEGQGMNTEAFF. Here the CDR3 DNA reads TGTGCCAGCAGCTTAGAAGGGCAGGGTATGAACACTGAAGCTTTCTTT.

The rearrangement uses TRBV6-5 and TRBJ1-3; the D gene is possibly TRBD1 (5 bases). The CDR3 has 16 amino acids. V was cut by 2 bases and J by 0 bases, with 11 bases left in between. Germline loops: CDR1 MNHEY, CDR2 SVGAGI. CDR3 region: CASSYRGGYSGNTIYF. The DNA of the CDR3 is TGTGCCAGCAGTTACCGCGGGGGGTACTCTGGAAACACCATATATTTT.

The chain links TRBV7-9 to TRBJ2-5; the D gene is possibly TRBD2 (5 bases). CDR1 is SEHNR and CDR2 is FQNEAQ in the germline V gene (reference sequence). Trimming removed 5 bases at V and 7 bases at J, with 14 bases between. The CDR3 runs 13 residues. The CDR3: CASSPTSVGTQYF. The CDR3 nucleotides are TGTGCCAGCAGCCCCACTAGTGTCGGGACCCAGTACTTC.

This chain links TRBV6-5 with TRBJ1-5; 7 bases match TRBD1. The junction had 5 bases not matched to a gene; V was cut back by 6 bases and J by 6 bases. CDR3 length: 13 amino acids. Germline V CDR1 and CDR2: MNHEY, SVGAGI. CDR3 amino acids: CASSRQGGQPQHF. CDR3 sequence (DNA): TGTGCCAGCAGCAGACAGGGAGGTCAGCCCCAGCATTTT.

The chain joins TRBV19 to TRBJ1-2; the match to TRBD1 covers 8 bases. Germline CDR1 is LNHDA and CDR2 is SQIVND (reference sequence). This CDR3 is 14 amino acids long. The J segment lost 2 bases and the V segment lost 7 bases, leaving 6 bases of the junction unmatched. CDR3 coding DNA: TGTGCCAGTACCCGGACAGGGCTAAACTATGGCTACACCTTC. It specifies CASTRTGLNYGYTF.

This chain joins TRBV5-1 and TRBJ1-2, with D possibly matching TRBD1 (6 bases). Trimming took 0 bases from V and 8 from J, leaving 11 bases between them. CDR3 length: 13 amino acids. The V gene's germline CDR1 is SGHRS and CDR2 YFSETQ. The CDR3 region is CASSLAQGRGYTF. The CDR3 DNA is TGCGCCAGCAGCTTGGCACAGGGTAGGGGCTACACCTTC.

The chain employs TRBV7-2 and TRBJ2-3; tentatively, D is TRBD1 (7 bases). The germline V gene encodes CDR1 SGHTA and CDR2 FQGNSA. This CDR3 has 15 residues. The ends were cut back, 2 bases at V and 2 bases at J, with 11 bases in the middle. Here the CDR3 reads CASSLQGGNTDTQYF. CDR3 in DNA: TGTGCCAGCAGCTTACAGGGGGGAAACACAGATACGCAGTATTTT.